This T cell receptor beta chain came from a study of response to subunit inactivated influenza vaccine. Study outcomes and limitations: The authors put forward the suggestion that each seasonal influenza vaccination may bring in only a limited number of new T cells.

TCRdb re-called the RT-PCR reads with MiXCR, one entry per CDR3 protein. The data contain around 490,000 distinct CDR3 sequences, approximately 7.6% of them seen just once; the ten biggest clones take up under 15%. The CDR3 has 14 amino acids. V was clipped by 5 bases and J by 6 bases; unmatched bases: 6. Germline-derived CDR1 and CDR2 are MNHEY and SMNVEV (reference sequence). This clonotype was recorded many times. The target antigen is unknown. The clonotype was recovered from a man aged 50 to 69 who received an inactivated influenza vaccine. The material sequenced was PBMCs from blood, taken about 23 months after vaccination. The chain carries TRBV27 and TRBJ1-5, with TRBD1 matching 8 bases. CDR3 residues: CASSKRTGSQPQHF. CDR3 sequence (DNA): TGTGCCAGCAGTAAACGGACAGGGAGTCAGCCCCAGCATTTT.